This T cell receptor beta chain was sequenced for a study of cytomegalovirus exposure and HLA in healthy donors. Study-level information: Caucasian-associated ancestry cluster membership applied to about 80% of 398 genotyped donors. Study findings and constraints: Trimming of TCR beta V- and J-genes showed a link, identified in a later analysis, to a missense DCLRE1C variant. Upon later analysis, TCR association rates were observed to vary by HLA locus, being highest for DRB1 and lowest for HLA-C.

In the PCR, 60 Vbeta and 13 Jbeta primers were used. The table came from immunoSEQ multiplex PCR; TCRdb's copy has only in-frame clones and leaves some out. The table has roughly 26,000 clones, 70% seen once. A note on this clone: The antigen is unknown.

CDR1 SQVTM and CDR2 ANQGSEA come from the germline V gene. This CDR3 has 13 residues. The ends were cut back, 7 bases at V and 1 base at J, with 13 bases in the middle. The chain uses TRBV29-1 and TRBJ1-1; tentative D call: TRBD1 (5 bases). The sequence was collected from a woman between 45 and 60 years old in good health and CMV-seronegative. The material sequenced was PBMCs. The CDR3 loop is CSGVGRENTEAFF. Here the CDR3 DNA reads TGCAGCGGAGTGGGCAGGGAGAACACTGAAGCTTTCTTT.